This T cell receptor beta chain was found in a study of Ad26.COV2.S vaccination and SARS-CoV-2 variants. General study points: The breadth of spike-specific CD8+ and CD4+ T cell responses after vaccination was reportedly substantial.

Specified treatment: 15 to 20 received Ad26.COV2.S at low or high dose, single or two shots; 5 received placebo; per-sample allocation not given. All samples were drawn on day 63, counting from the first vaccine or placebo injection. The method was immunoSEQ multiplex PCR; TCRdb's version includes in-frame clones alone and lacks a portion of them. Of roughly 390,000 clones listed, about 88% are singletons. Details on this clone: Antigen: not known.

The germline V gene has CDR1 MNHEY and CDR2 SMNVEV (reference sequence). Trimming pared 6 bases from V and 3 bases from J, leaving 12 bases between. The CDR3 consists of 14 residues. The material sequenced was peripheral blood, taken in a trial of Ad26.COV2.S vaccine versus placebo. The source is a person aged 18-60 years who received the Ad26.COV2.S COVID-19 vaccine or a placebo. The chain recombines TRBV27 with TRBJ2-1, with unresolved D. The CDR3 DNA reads TGTGCCAGCAGAAACCCCACGAACTACAATGAGCAGTTCTTC. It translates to CASRNPTNYNEQFF.